This T cell receptor beta chain was retrieved from a study of breast tumors, draining lymph nodes, adjacent tissues. Study-level findings and limits: Tumor T cell lymph node origin was a supported hypothesis, not proven. Data fit most tumor T cells coming from lymph node, expanding in tumor. Compared with lymph nodes, tumors were less diverse; compared with nontumor tissue, more. Compared with basal-like, luminal-like tumors shared significantly more repertoire with nontumor tissue.

Samples came from axillary lymph nodes draining the breast cancer. This clonotype has ten or more counts. The antigen is not known. Germline loops: CDR1 SGHRS, CDR2 YFSETQ. There are 15 residues in the CDR3. The germline V and J ends were trimmed by 0 bases and 4 bases, with 10 bases remaining between them. From the multiplex PCR reads, TCRdb called clonotypes with MiXCR, one entry per CDR3 protein. The repertoire holds tens of thousands of distinct CDR3 sequences, with approximately 19% as singletons. The receptor was derived from a female donor with breast cancer. Some clones in this sample may be carry-over from other donors' samples. The chain carries TRBV5-1 and TRBJ2-2, with a weak D call TRBD1 (6 bases). Sequenced input: axillary lymph node tissue. CDR3 DNA sequence: TGCGCCAGCAGCTTGGAGGGGGTTCGCACCGGGGAGCTGTTTTTT. Amino acid sequence: CASSLEGVRTGELFF.